This T cell receptor beta chain was obtained from a study of long-term antiretroviral therapy in people with HIV. For the study at large: Earliest sampling preceded the 2015 immediate-ART recommendation by about a decade.

The length of the CDR3 is 15 residues. With V trimmed by 2 bases and J by 2 bases, 5 bases remained unmatched. The germline V gene encodes CDR1 MGHDK and CDR2 SYGVNS. Study-wide results and limits: With ART, diversity went up but was still lower than in transplant donor controls. Controls exceeded HIV repertoires in CDR3 length range.

Concerning this clone itself: Its antigen is still unknown.

Samples were assayed with immunoSEQ v3.0 at survey level. Each sample had sequencing targeting about 35,000-50,000 T-cell genomes. The repertoire was sequenced with immunoSEQ multiplex PCR; TCRdb's copy has only in-frame clones and lacks some. The sample gives fewer than 25,000 clones, 90% to 95% of which show up once; 2% to 2.5% is in the top ten. This clonotype originated in a woman between 45 and 60 years old with HIV. This rearrangement joins TRBV25-1 to TRBJ2-7, with 8 bases that match TRBD1. The sample here was unsorted PBMCs, taken 4.8 to 5 years after starting antiretroviral therapy. CDR3 coding DNA: TGTGCCAGCAGTGAAAACCTGGACAGGGCCTACGAGCAGTACTTC. Its protein product is CASSENLDRAYEQYF.